This T cell receptor beta chain stems from a study of blood T cell repertoires in COVID-19. In the study overall: From the United States, Italy and Spain came samples of acute and convalescent COVID-19. T cells, B-cell-depleted T cells, or PBMCs supplied cDNA or gDNA.

V shed 1 base and J 7 bases; nucleotides not matched to a gene: 4. Per the germline V gene, CDR1 is MGHRA and CDR2 is YSYEKL. The CDR3 is 15 amino acids. Authors' data handling: Scientists estimated how many nucleated cells there were by amplifying reference gene primers. Profiled with immunoSEQ multiplex PCR; TCRdb holds only in-frame clones, not every one. V, J and clone size are those of that table, while D and trimming were read from the DNA. Of about 180,000 clones in the sample, nearly 90% were seen once. Sequenced material: peripheral blood. The genes are TRBV4-1 and TRBJ1-6; 7 bases map to TRBD1. The receptor was derived from a man between 18 and 29 years old who had recovered from COVID-19. The CDR3 DNA sequence: TGCGCCAGCAGCCAAGTGCCGACAGGGAATTCACCCCTCCACTTT. As protein: CASSQVPTGNSPLHF.